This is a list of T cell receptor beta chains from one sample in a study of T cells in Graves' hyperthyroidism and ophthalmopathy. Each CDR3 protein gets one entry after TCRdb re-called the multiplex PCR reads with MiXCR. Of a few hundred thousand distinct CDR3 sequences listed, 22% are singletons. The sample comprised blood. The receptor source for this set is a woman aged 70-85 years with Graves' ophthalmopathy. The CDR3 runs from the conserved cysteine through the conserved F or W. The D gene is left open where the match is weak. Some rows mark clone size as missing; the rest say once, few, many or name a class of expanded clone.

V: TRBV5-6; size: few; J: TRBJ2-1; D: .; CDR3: CASSLGVTAYYNEQFF; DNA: TGTGCCAGCAGCTTGGGTGTGACAGCTTACTACAATGAGCAGTTCTTC
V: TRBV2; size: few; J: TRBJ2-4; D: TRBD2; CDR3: CASSEGREGRDIQYF; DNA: TGTGCCAGCAGTGAAGGTCGGGAGGGCCGAGACATTCAGTACTTC
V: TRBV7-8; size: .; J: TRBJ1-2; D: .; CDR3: CASSVTQGDYGYTF; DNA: TGTGCCAGCAGCGTAACACAGGGTGACTATGGCTACACCTTC
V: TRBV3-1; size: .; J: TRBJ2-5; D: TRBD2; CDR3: CASSGRTSPYQETQYF; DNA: TGTGCCAGCAGCGGGCGGACTAGCCCGTACCAAGAGACCCAGTACTTC
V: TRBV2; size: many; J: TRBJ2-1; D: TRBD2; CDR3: CASSDRLAGVTYNEQFF; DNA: TGTGCCAGCAGTGACAGGCTAGCGGGAGTAACCTACAATGAGCAGTTCTTC
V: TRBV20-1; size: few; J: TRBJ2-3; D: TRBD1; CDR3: CSARGQGEASTDTQYF; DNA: TGCAGTGCTAGAGGACAGGGAGAGGCGAGCACAGATACGCAGTATTTT
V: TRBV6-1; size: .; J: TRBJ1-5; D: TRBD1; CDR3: CASSPGQTSNQPQHF; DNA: TGTGCCAGCAGCCCGGGACAGACTAGCAATCAGCCCCAGCATTTT
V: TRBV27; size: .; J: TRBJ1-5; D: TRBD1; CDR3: CASSPDRGRVGNQPQHF; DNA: TGTGCCAGCAGCCCGGACAGGGGGCGAGTTGGCAATCAGCCCCAGCATTTT
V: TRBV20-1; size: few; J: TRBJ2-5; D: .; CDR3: CSAAFRGQETQYF; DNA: TGCAGTGCCGCGTTCAGGGGACAAGAGACCCAGTACTTC
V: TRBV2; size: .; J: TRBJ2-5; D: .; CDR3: CASNPSVTQYF; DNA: TGTGCCAGCAATCCCTCCGTAACCCAGTACTTC
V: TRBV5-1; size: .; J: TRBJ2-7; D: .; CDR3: CASATDYEQYF; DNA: TGCGCCAGCGCCACAGACTACGAGCAGTACTTC
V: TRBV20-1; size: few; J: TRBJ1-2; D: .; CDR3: CSADGRAARGYTF; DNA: TGCAGTGCAGATGGGAGGGCAGCTCGGGGCTACACCTTC
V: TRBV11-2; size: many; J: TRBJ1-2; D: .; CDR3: CASSLDHYGYTF; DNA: TGTGCCAGCAGCTTAGATCACTACGGCTACACCTTC
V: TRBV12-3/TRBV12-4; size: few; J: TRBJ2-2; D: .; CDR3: CASSFLRANAGELFF; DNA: TGTGCCAGCAGTTTTCTGAGGGCCAACGCCGGGGAGCTGTTTTTT
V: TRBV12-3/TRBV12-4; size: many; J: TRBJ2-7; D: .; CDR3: CASSRGLQEQYF; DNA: TGTGCCAGCAGCCGGGGACTCCAAGAGCAGTACTTC
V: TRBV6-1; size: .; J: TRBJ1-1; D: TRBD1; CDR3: CASSETGFMNTEAFF; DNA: TGTGCCAGCAGTGAGACAGGGTTCATGAACACTGAAGCTTTCTTT
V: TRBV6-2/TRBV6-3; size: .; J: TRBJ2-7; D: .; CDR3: CASSYSSWLYEQYF; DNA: TGTGCCAGCAGTTACTCGTCATGGCTCTACGAGCAGTACTTC
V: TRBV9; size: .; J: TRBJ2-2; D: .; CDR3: CASSVWGVSGELFF; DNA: TGTGCCAGCAGTGTATGGGGGGTATCCGGGGAGCTGTTTTTT
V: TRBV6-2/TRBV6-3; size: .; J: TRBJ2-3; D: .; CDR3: CASSPRATDTQYF; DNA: TGTGCCAGCAGCCCCAGGGCGACAGATACGCAGTATTTT
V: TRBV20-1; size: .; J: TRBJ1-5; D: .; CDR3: CSAIGPTGPGAQPQHF; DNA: TGCAGTGCCATCGGTCCAACAGGGCCGGGGGCGCAGCCCCAGCATTTT
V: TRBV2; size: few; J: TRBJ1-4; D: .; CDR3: CASRAGTYEKLFF; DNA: TGTGCCAGCAGGGCCGGGACGTATGAAAAACTGTTTTTT
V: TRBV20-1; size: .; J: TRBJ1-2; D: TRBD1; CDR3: CSAIPGQRHYTF; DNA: TGCAGTGCTATTCCGGGACAGAGACACTACACCTTC
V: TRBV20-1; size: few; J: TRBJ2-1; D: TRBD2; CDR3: CSARIEAGGRGEQFF; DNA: TGCAGTGCTCGGATAGAAGCGGGAGGCCGGGGTGAGCAGTTCTTC
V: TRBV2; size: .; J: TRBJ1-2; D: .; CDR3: CASSEVGGGQLWGYTF; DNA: TGTGCCAGCAGTGAAGTCGGTGGGGGCCAGCTTTGGGGCTACACCTTC
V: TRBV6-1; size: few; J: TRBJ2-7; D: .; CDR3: CASTSWPPYEQYF; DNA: TGTGCCAGCACCAGCTGGCCTCCCTACGAGCAGTACTTC
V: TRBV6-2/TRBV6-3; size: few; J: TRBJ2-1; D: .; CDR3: CASTTRGNEQFF; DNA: TGTGCCAGCACTACCAGGGGCAATGAGCAGTTCTTC
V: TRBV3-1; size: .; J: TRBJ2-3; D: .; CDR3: CASSLSKGFTDTQYF; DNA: TGTGCCAGCAGCCTGAGCAAAGGGTTTACGGATACGCAGTATTTT
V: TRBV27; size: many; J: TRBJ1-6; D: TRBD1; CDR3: CASRGLQGGWNSPLHF; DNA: TGTGCCAGCAGGGGGTTACAAGGGGGCTGGAATTCACCCCTCCACTTT
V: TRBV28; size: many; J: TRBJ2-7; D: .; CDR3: CASSPPGPSYEQYF; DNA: TGTGCCAGCAGTCCCCCCGGGCCCTCCTACGAGCAGTACTTC
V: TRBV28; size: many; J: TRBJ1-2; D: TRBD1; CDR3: CASSFRTGGYTF; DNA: TGTGCCAGCAGTTTCAGGACAGGTGGCTACACCTTC
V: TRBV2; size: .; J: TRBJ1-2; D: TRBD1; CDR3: CASSTMGQGHYGYTF; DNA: TGTGCCAGCAGTACTATGGGACAGGGCCACTATGGCTACACCTTC
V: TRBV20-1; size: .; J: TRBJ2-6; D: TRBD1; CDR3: CSATGQVGAGANVLTF; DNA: TGCAGTGCTACCGGACAGGTCGGCGCTGGGGCCAACGTCCTGACTTTC
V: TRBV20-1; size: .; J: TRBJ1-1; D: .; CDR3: CSARGGHTEAFF; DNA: TGCAGTGCTAGAGGGGGACACACTGAAGCTTTCTTT
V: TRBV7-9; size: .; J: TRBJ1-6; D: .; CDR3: CASSLGLEALHF; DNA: TGTGCCAGCAGCTTGGGCTTGGAAGCCCTCCACTTT
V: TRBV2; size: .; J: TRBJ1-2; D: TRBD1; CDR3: CARGTALDYGYTF; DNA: TGTGCCAGAGGGACAGCCCTGGACTATGGCTACACCTTC
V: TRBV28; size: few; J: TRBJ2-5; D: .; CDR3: CASTGRAQYF; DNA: TGTGCCAGCACGGGACGGGCCCAGTACTTC
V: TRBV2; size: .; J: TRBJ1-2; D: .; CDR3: CASGLGGSNYGYTF; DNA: TGTGCCAGCGGTCTTGGTGGTTCGAACTATGGCTACACCTTC
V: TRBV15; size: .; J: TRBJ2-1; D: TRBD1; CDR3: CATSKTGDEQFF; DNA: TGTGCCACCAGCAAAACAGGGGATGAGCAGTTCTTC
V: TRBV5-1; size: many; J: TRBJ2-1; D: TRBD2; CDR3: CASSSQVGGVYEQFF; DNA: TGCGCCAGCAGCTCCCAGGTGGGAGGGGTCTATGAGCAGTTCTTC
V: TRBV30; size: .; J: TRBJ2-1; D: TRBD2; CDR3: CAWSLLAGGYNEQFF; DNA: TGTGCCTGGAGCCTTTTAGCGGGAGGTTACAATGAGCAGTTCTTC
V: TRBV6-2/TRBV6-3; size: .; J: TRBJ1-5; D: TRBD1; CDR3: CASKTPFRGESNQPQHF; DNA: TGTGCCAGCAAAACCCCCTTCAGGGGGGAGAGCAATCAGCCCCAGCATTTT
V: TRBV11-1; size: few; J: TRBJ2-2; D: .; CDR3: CASTFRAVTGELFF; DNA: TGTGCCAGCACCTTTAGAGCCGTCACCGGGGAGCTGTTTTTT
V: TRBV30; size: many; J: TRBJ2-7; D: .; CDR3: CAWSVSPEQYF; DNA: TGTGCCTGGAGTGTATCTCCCGAGCAGTACTTC
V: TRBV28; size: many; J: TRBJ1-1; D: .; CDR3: CASSSSGVPRTEAFF; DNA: TGTGCCAGCAGTTCCTCAGGGGTCCCGAGGACTGAAGCTTTCTTT
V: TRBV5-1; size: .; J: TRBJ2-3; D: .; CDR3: CASSSGGAFTDTQYF; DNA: TGCGCCAGCAGCTCCGGAGGCGCCTTCACAGATACGCAGTATTTT